This paragraph covers one TCR beta chain sequence. Method: immunoSEQ multiplex PCR; TCRdb's copy keeps in-frame clones and lacks some. The data contain 95,000 to 100,000 clones, more than 80% of them seen just once; the ten biggest clones take up about a quarter. The sample originates from a study of blood T cell repertoires in COVID-19. The receptor was isolated from a human donor in a cohort sampled during active COVID-19. Sequencing was carried out using peripheral blood.

CDR3 in amino acids: CASSDSGSRVWQPQHF. As DNA, the CDR3 is TGTGCCAGCAGTGACAGCGGTTCGAGAGTCTGGCAGCCCCAGCATTTT. V and J are TRBV6-4 and TRBJ1-5; D remains unclear. CDR3 size: 16 residues. Germline CDR1 MRHNA, CDR2 SNTAGT. Trimming removed 2 bases at V and 7 bases at J, with 18 bases between.